A selection of T cell receptor beta chains follows, all from one sample in a study of blood T cells in healthy people across ages. Using its own MiXCR run on the 5' RACE reads, TCRdb lists one record per CDR3 protein. The table records roughly 500,000 distinct CDR3 sequences, 27% of them present only once. The material sequenced was blood. These receptors all come from a woman aged 70-85 years in good health. Each CDR3 is given with its conserved first and last residue. D genes are given only for firm matches. Clone size is not always given. Where it is, it says once, few, many or a class for expanded clones.

TRBV20-1	.	TRBJ1-1	few	CSARGGDGGNTEAFF	TGCAGTGCTAGAGGGGGGGATGGGGGCAACACTGAGGCTTTCTTT
TRBV12-5	.	TRBJ1-3	.	CASGLISGNTIYF	TGTGCTAGTGGTTTGATCTCTGGAAACACCATATATTTT
TRBV20-1	.	TRBJ2-4	.	CSARADNKNIQYF	TGCAGTGCTAGGGCGGATAATAAAAACATTCAGTACTTC
TRBV4-2	TRBD2	TRBJ2-7	.	CASSHRTVSSGGTYEQYF	TGTGCCAGCAGCCACAGGACGGTATCTAGCGGGGGGACCTACGAGCAGTACTTC
TRBV27	.	TRBJ1-2	.	CASRENGGYTF	TGTGCCAGCAGGGAGAATGGGGGCTACACCTTC
TRBV7-2	.	TRBJ1-4	.	CASSHNGQATNEKLFF	TGTGCCAGCAGCCACAACGGACAAGCAACTAATGAAAAACTGTTTTTT
TRBV2	TRBD2	TRBJ2-2	.	CASRFGGSDTGELFF	TGTGCCAGCAGATTCGGGGGGTCGGACACCGGGGAGCTGTTTTTT
TRBV12-3/TRBV12-4	TRBD2	TRBJ2-7	.	CASSRGGSGGGYEQYF	TGTGCCAGCAGCAGAGGAGGGAGCGGGGGGGGTTACGAGCAGTACTTC
TRBV7-8	.	TRBJ2-2	.	CASSLEGSANTGELFF	TGTGCCAGCAGCTTAGAGGGCTCTGCGAACACCGGGGAGCTGTTTTTT
TRBV7-9	.	TRBJ2-3	.	CASTLGADTQYF	TGTGCCAGCACCTTGGGGGCAGATACGCAGTATTTT
TRBV6-6	TRBD1	TRBJ1-4	.	CASSSPGGNRGEKLFF	TGTGCCAGCAGTTCCCCGGGCGGTAACAGGGGAGAAAAACTGTTTTTT
TRBV5-1	.	TRBJ2-4	.	CASAPPGTENIQYF	TGCGCCAGCGCCCCCCCGGGGACGGAAAACATTCAGTACTTC
TRBV5-5	.	TRBJ1-5	.	CASSSDSVQPQHF	TGTGCCAGCAGCTCGGACAGTGTCCAGCCCCAGCATTTT
TRBV7-9	.	TRBJ1-1	few	CASSLGSVNTEAFF	TGCGCCAGCAGCTTAGGGTCCGTGAACACTGAAGCTTTCTTT
TRBV4-3	TRBD2	TRBJ2-2	.	CASSQDSPLERGRLGELFF	TGCGCCAGCAGCCAAGATTCCCCTCTGGAGCGGGGGCGACTCGGGGAGCTGTTTTTT
TRBV19	.	TRBJ2-5	few	CASNPKGGLLEETQYF	TGTGCCAGTAACCCTAAGGGGGGACTTTTAGAAGAGACCCAGTACTTC
TRBV14	.	TRBJ2-6	many	CATASPGANVLTF	TGTGCCACCGCGTCTCCTGGGGCCAACGTCCTGACTTTC
TRBV9	.	TRBJ1-1	few	CASRGGGQGSASDTEAFF	TGTGCCAGCCGCGGTGGAGGGCAGGGATCTGCCTCGGACACTGAAGCTTTCTTT
TRBV18	.	TRBJ2-3	.	CASSRNRQPSTDTQYF	TGTGCCAGCTCACGGAACAGGCAGCCTAGCACAGATACGCAGTATTTT
TRBV7-2	TRBD1	TRBJ1-2	.	CASSLTDRDYGYTF	TGTGCCAGCAGCTTAACGGACAGGGACTATGGCTACACCTTC
TRBV18	.	TRBJ1-3	.	CASSPGLERTGNTIYF	TGTGCCAGCTCACCGGGATTAGAGCGAACTGGAAACACCATATATTTT
TRBV6-5	TRBD2	TRBJ2-7	few	CASSYSSGGRENEQYF	TGTGCCAGCAGTTACTCCTCGGGGGGGCGCGAGAACGAGCAGTACTTC
TRBV2	.	TRBJ2-1	few	CASSAGGEQFF	TGTGCCAGCAGTGCCGGGGGTGAGCAGTTCTTC
TRBV12-3/TRBV12-4	TRBD2	TRBJ2-1	.	CASILAGRGEQFF	TGTGCCAGCATCTTAGCGGGGAGGGGTGAGCAGTTCTTC
TRBV4-3	.	TRBJ1-2	.	CASSQEPTYGYTF	TGCGCCAGCAGCCAAGAGCCAACATATGGCTACACCTTC
TRBV20-1	TRBD1	TRBJ2-5	few	CSARKPTGGEKTQYF	TGCAGTGCTAGAAAGCCGACAGGGGGCGAGAAGACCCAGTACTTC
TRBV10-3	TRBD1	TRBJ2-7	few	CAIRGTVSSYGQYF	TGTGCCATCAGGGGGACAGTAAGCTCCTACGGGCAGTACTTC
TRBV12-3/TRBV12-4	.	TRBJ1-6	few	CASSLGLWGNSPLHF	TGTGCCAGCAGTTTAGGGCTTTGGGGGAATTCACCCCTCCACTTT
TRBV7-2	.	TRBJ2-2	few	CASSLQGTSGELFF	TGTGCCAGCAGCTTACAGGGGACATCCGGGGAGCTGTTTTTT
TRBV20-1	.	TRBJ1-2	few	CSARDPAGFGYTF	TGCAGTGCTAGAGATCCGGCAGGGTTTGGCTACACCTTC
TRBV15	.	TRBJ1-2	few	CATSRGPTNYGYTF	TGTGCCACCAGCAGAGGACCAACTAACTATGGCTACACCTTC
TRBV2	TRBD2	TRBJ2-1	few	CASSVETSGSREQFF	TGTGCCAGCAGTGTGGAGACTAGCGGTTCAAGGGAGCAGTTCTTC
TRBV29-1	.	TRBJ1-2	few	CSEGRGGF	TGCAGCGAAGGAAGAGGGGGCTTC
TRBV29-1	.	TRBJ1-1	few	CSVEEGRANKAFF	TGCAGCGTTGAAGAGGGCAGGGCGAACAAGGCTTTCTTT
TRBV4-1	.	TRBJ2-5	many	CASSQEIGSPQYF	TGCGCCAGCAGCCAAGAAATAGGGTCACCCCAGTACTTC
TRBV7-3	TRBD1	TRBJ2-2	few	CASSSPGQGQLFF	TGTGCCAGCAGCTCTCCGGGACAGGGACAGCTGTTTTTT
TRBV6-2/TRBV6-3	TRBD2	TRBJ2-7	.	CASSYSKGTRAYEQYF	TGTGCCAGCAGTTACTCGAAGGGGACTAGAGCCTACGAGCAGTACTTC
TRBV20-1	TRBD1	TRBJ1-4	few	CSARDRTGNLKLFF	TGCAGTGCTAGAGATCGGACAGGGAATTTAAAACTGTTTTTT
TRBV4-3	TRBD1	TRBJ1-1	few	CASSLYDRGIEAFF	TGCGCCAGCAGCCTCTATGACAGGGGAATTGAAGCTTTCTTT
TRBV7-2	.	TRBJ2-7	.	CASSSYFGMRLHEQYF	TGTGCCAGCAGCTCCTACTTCGGAATGAGGCTCCACGAGCAGTACTTC
TRBV18	TRBD1	TRBJ1-2	.	CASSPRVSQGVQLHGYTF	TGTGCCAGCTCACCACGAGTCTCTCAGGGGGTACAGCTGCATGGCTACACCTTC
TRBV4-3	TRBD1	TRBJ2-2	.	CASSQRTGRTGELFF	TGCGCCAGCAGCCAAAGGACAGGGCGGACCGGGGAGCTGTTTTTT
TRBV30	TRBD1	TRBJ2-4	.	CARSSAPRGLIQYF	TGTGCCCGGAGTTCGGCACCTAGGGGGCTCATTCAGTACTTC
TRBV11-3	.	TRBJ1-1	once	CASSLGQSSTEAFF	TGTGCCAGCAGCTTAGGGCAGTCGAGCACTGAAGCTTTCTTT
TRBV6-5	.	TRBJ1-4	.	CASRAGVATNEKLFF	TGTGCCAGCAGGGCTGGGGTTGCAACTAATGAAAAACTGTTTTTT
TRBV7-9	.	TRBJ1-2	few	CASSQGHANTF	TGTGCCAGCAGCCAAGGACATGCGAACACCTTC
TRBV10-3	.	TRBJ1-2	.	CAISGGTIGYTF	TGTGCCATCAGCGGGGGGACGATTGGCTACACCTTC
TRBV28	TRBD1	TRBJ2-5	.	CASSEDRRTQETQYF	TGTGCCAGCAGTGAGGACAGGCGGACTCAAGAGACCCAGTACTTC
TRBV10-3	TRBD1	TRBJ2-7	.	CAIMGGQGSYEQYF	TGTGCCATCATGGGGGGACAGGGCTCCTACGAGCAGTACTTC
TRBV5-1	TRBD1	TRBJ1-2	few	CASSLGQGDWSYTF	TGCGCCAGCAGCCTGGGACAGGGAGATTGGAGCTACACCTTC
TRBV7-9	.	TRBJ2-5	.	CASSGGTGVQETQYF	TGTGCCAGCAGCGGAGGGACGGGAGTCCAAGAGACCCAGTACTTC
TRBV14	.	TRBJ1-4	.	CASSQGVGEKLFF	TGTGCCAGCAGCCAAGGGGTAGGCGAAAAACTGTTTTTT
TRBV7-2	.	TRBJ1-1	few	CASSRSLLQTFF	TGTGCCAGCAGCCGCAGCCTGCTTCAGACTTTCTTT
TRBV27	TRBD1	TRBJ1-2	few	CASSLRQGTPYGYTF	TGTGCCAGCAGTTTAAGACAGGGGACTCCCTATGGCTACACCTTC
TRBV7-3	TRBD1	TRBJ1-2	few	CASSPGTAWGYTF	TGTGCCAGCAGCCCAGGGACAGCCTGGGGCTACACCTTC
TRBV9	.	TRBJ2-5	few	CACSVAPTETQYF	TGTGCCTGCAGCGTAGCTCCGACGGAGACCCAGTACTTC
TRBV11-3	.	TRBJ1-4	.	CARGFATNEKLFF	TGTGCCAGGGGATTTGCAACTAATGAAAAACTGTTTTTT
TRBV27	.	TRBJ1-4	.	CASGRVNNEKLFF	TGTGCCAGCGGACGAGTTAATAATGAAAAACTGTTTTTT
TRBV5-1	.	TRBJ2-7	.	CASRVSGVYEQYF	TGCGCCAGCAGGGTTTCGGGGGTCTACGAGCAGTACTTC
TRBV7-2	TRBD2	TRBJ2-7	.	CVSSLAGQPPYEQYF	TGTGTCAGCAGCTTAGCGGGGCAGCCCCCCTACGAGCAGTACTTC